This record looks at one TCR beta chain sequence and its context. Its target antigen remains unknown. One base away there is no much larger clone; base qualities are not given. This sample is drawn from a study of chemoradiotherapy in HPV16-positive cancers (dated by TCRdb to 2022 to 2024). About the investigation overall: Candidate HPV-specific T-cell clones and common TCR motifs were defined by functional T-cell assays performed on cells from a couple of HPV16-positive patients. Whether T-cell immunity against the HPV oncoproteins E6 and E7 changes during chemoradiotherapy and whether survival is affected by this immunity were examined in the study. The candidate HPV-specific TCRs and motifs were subsequently tracked in TCR repertoires obtained from fewer than 95 patients with HPV-related cancers.

Because repertoires were sampled repeatedly during chemoradiotherapy, clonal expansion in the tumor microenvironment could be followed. On the study overall, not on this receptor specifically: The functional definition of HPV-specific T cells came from only a couple of HPV16-positive patients, and the survival association was reported for HPV16-positive patients. Expansion of candidate HPV-specific clones and E7-related TCR motifs was observed in the tumor microenvironment during treatment, whereas no such expansion was observed for non-HPV-specific T cells. Among HPV16-positive patients, expansion of HPV-responsive T cells during chemoradiotherapy was associated with better recurrence-free survival.

Receptors were amplified or captured by the immunoSEQ multiplex PCR assay. What TCRdb holds here is the immuneACCESS table cut down to in-frame rearrangements. Part of the clones is not present; checked against another copy, under half of the missing clones reflect an unresolved V gene, and the others are unexplained. Within this sample are around 6,000 clones, with about nine tenths of them counted one time only. The top ten clonotypes cover 1.5% to 2% of the sample. Clipping removes 3 bases from V and 2 bases from J, with 8 as the unmatched junction base count. The germline V gene gives CDR1 as SGDLS and CDR2 as YYNGEE. Reading from cysteine to phenylalanine, the CDR3 counts 15 amino acids. The read is trimmed to its CDR3 DNA, 45 bases read in frame from base 1.

Sequenced here: blood, sampled from a patient who underwent chemoradiotherapy. This TCR came from a human donor with HPV-associated anogenital cancer. The chain is encoded by TRBV9 joined to TRBJ2-7, and TRBD1 aligns with 7 junction nucleotides. The CDR3 reads CASSAQGTEAYEQYF. The DNA is as follows: TGTGCCAGCAGCGCCCAGGGGACAGAGGCCTACGAGCAGTACTTC.